The entry that follows covers one T cell receptor (beta chain) sequence. Germline-derived CDR1 and CDR2 are KGHDR and SFDVKD. The CDR3 totals 14 residues. V dropped 1 base and J dropped 8 bases, with 10 bases sitting between them. The record originates from a study of blood T cell repertoires in COVID-19. Background on the study: The samples span acute and convalescent COVID-19 from the United States, Italy and Spain.

Authors' methods: Nucleated cell counts were estimated from reference gene primer amplification. Repertoires were generated with immunoSEQ multiplex PCR, while TCRdb's copy carries only in-frame clones and drops some. D and trimming come from the DNA, and the V and J calls and clone size come from that table. Of 350,000 to 400,000 clones in the sample, roughly 90% are singletons; the top ten hold around 3%. Enrolment of Seattle patients took place during active infection, and they were followed longitudinally. This chain uses TRBV24-1 with TRBJ1-4, with a weak D call TRBD1 (6 bases). The sequencing sample was made of peripheral blood. The TCR sequence derives from a woman aged 25 to 39 with COVID-19, enrolled during active disease. CDR3 region: CATSDLQGEEKLFF. The CDR3 DNA reads as TGTGCCACCAGTGATTTACAGGGAGAGGAAAAACTGTTTTTT.